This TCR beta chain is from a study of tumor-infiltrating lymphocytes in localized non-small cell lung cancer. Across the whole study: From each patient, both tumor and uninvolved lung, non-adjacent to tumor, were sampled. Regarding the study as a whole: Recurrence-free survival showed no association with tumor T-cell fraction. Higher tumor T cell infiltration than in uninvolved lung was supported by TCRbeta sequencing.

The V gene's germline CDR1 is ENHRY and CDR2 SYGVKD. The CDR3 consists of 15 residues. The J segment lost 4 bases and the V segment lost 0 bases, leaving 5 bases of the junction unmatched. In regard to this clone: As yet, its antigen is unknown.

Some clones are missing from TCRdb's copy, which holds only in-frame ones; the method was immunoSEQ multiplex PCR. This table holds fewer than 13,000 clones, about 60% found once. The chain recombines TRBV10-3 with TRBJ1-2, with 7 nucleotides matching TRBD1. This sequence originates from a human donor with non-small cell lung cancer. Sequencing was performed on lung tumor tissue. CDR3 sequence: CAISESTGVSYGYTF. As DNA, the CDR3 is TGTGCCATCAGTGAGTCAACAGGGGTGAGCTATGGCTACACCTTC.